A single sample is the source of the 15 T cell receptor beta chains below, sequenced in a study of shared clonotypes between healthy human individuals. The table came from immunoSEQ multiplex PCR; TCRdb's copy has only in-frame clones and leaves some out. The data contain approximately 1,500,000 clones, roughly 97% of them seen just once; the ten biggest clones take up approximately 1%. Sequencing used naive CD4+ T cells sorted from blood. Noted subset: CD45RA+ positively selected. The receptors come from a man younger than 45 in good health.

This chain connects TRBV6-1 to TRBJ2-5; TRBD1 matches at 8 bases. With 0 bases clipped from V and 7 bases from J, the junction kept 13 bases outside the gene matches. Germline assignment: CDR1 MNHNS and CDR2 SASEGT. The CDR3 has 17 residues. The CDR3 spells CASSEARGRGLLGTQYF. In DNA form, the CDR3 reads TGTGCCAGCAGTGAAGCGCGGGGCAGGGGGCTTCTTGGGACCCAGTACTTC.

The chain uses TRBV7-9 and TRBJ2-6, with 8 bases aligning to TRBD1. The length of the CDR3 is 16 residues. Germline V gene data show CDR1 as SEHNR and CDR2 as FQNEAQ (reference sequence). J lost 0 bases, V lost 8 bases, and 6 bases had no gene match. The CDR3 sequence is CASPGGTSSGANVLTF. CDR3 nucleotides: TGTGCCAGCCCAGGGGGCACGTCCTCTGGGGCCAACGTCCTGACTTTC.

The V and J genes are TRBV7-9 and TRBJ1-1, with D maybe TRBD1 (5 bases). V was clipped by 1 base and J by 2 bases, with 11 bases between them. The CDR3 has 15 amino acids. Per the germline V gene, CDR1 is SEHNR and CDR2 is FQNEAQ (reference sequence). The CDR3 region is CASSLVGVPNTEAFF. Written as DNA, the CDR3 is TGTGCCAGCAGCTTAGTAGGGGTACCCAACACTGAAGCTTTCTTT.

The gene calls are TRBV11-1 and TRBJ1-5; D might be TRBD1 (6 bases). With 3 bases removed from V and 4 bases from J, the gap between germline ends came to 7 bases. Per the germline V gene, CDR1 is SGHAT and CDR2 is FQDESV (reference sequence). The CDR3 sequence is 13 residues long. CDR3 amino acids: CASSLQGNQPQHF. The DNA for the CDR3 is TGTGCCAGCAGCTTGCAGGGGAATCAGCCCCAGCATTTT. Full variable domain (missing parts from reference TRBV11-1 and TRBJ1-5): EAEVAQSPRYKITEKSQAVAFWCDPISGHATLYWYRQILGQGPELLVQFQDESVVDDSQLPKDRFSAERLKGVDSTLKIQPAELGDSAMYLCASSLQGNQPQHFGDGTRLSIL.

With regard to this clone: Other DNA sequences in this specimen translate into the identical CDR3. This chain uses TRBV9 with TRBJ2-7; tentative D call: TRBD2 (6 bases). Germline V gene lookup returns CDR1 SGDLS and CDR2 YYNGEE. V was cut by 0 bases and J by 3 bases, with 10 bases left in between. The CDR3 sequence is 14 residues long. CDR3 in DNA: TGTGCCAGCAGCGTAGCTGGGGGAGGCTACGAGCAGTACTTC. Its translation: CASSVAGGGYEQYF.

This chain joins TRBV5-1 and TRBJ2-1; 13 positions match TRBD2. Germline loops: CDR1 SGHRS, CDR2 YFSETQ. V was clipped by 3 bases and J by 7 bases; unmatched bases: 7. The CDR3 runs to 16 residues. CDR3 in DNA: TGCGCCAGCAGCTCGCCGGGACTAGCGGGATCGAATGAGCAGTTCTTC. Amino acids: CASSSPGLAGSNEQFF.

Written as DNA, the CDR3 is TGTGCCAGCAGAAGGACTTACAATGAGCAGTTCTTC. Encoded protein: CASRRTYNEQFF. The chain couples TRBV25-1 to TRBJ2-1, with a possible D match to TRBD2 (5 bases). Germline-derived CDR1 and CDR2 are MGHDK and SYGVNS. CDR3 size: 12 residues. The ends were cut back, 6 bases at V and 4 bases at J, with 7 bases in the middle.

The chain links TRBV2 to TRBJ1-1, with D unresolved. V shed 2 bases and J shed 5 bases, with 9 bases lying between them. This CDR3 is built from 13 residues. CDR1 is SNHLY and CDR2 is FYNNEI in the germline V gene. The CDR3, as DNA: TGTGCCAGCAGTGAATGGGGTGTGACTGAAGCTTTCTTT. Encoded protein: CASSEWGVTEAFF. Together with reference TRBV2 and TRBJ1-1, the CDR3 gives the full variable domain: EPEVTQTPSHQVTQMGQEVILRCVPISNHLYFYWYRQILGQKVEFLVSFYNNEISEKSEIFDDQFSVERPDGSNFTLKIRSTKLEDSAMYFCASSEWGVTEAFFGQGTRLTVV.

The rearrangement links TRBV11-2 to TRBJ2-1; D is undetermined. The CDR3 length is 14 residues. CDR1 is SGHAT, CDR2 FQNNGV, per germline. Between the trimmed V and J ends, which lost 5 bases and 4 bases, there was a span of 12 bases. The CDR3 DNA sequence: TGTGCCAGCAGCCCCCCAACGCGGTACAATGAGCAGTTCTTC. Residues: CASSPPTRYNEQFF.

The V gene is TRBV5-1, the J gene TRBJ2-1; D perhaps matches TRBD2 (6 bases). Germline V gene data show CDR1 as SGHRS and CDR2 as YFSETQ. V shed 4 bases and J shed 12 bases, with 23 bases lying between them. CDR3 length: 15 residues. The CDR3 spells CASSRLGGLAGRQFF. CDR3 sequence (DNA): TGCGCCAGCAGCCGCCTCGGAGGGCTGGCCGGCCGGCAGTTCTTC.

The chain has TRBV13 and TRBJ2-7; 10 bases are shared with TRBD1. This CDR3 contains 13 residues. J gave up 6 bases and V 8 bases, and 7 bases lay outside the gene matches. Germline assignment: CDR1 PRHDT and CDR2 FYEKMQ (reference sequence). The CDR3 sequence: CASGGQGSGEQYF. CDR3 nucleotide sequence: TGTGCCAGCGGGGGACAGGGGTCCGGCGAGCAGTACTTC.

This clone appeared a single time. The rearrangement joins TRBV27 to TRBJ2-1; D remains ambiguous. The CDR3 length is 14 residues. Per germline, CDR1 MNHEY and CDR2 SMNVEV (reference sequence). V lost 0 bases and J lost 12, with 15 bases in between. This CDR3 reads CASSLSPPFRGQFF. CDR3 in DNA: TGTGCCAGCAGTTTATCGCCCCCTTTCCGTGGGCAGTTCTTC.

The chain uses TRBV7-2 and TRBJ2-7, with a tentative D call TRBD2 (5 bases). The CDR3 runs 13 residues. V lost 2 bases, J lost 5 bases, and 10 bases lay in between. Germline V CDR1 and CDR2: SGHTA, FQGNSA. CDR3 in DNA: TGTGCCAGCAGCTTACGAGGGTTCCACGAGCAGTACTTC. It codes for CASSLRGFHEQYF.

The chain employs TRBV7-9 and TRBJ2-3, with 7 bases matching TRBD1. The CDR3 totals 15 residues. J lost 2 bases, V lost 3 bases, and 5 bases had no gene match. Germline V lookup: CDR1 SEHNR, CDR2 FQNEAQ (reference sequence). The CDR3 DNA reads TGTGCCAGCAGCTTCGGGACAGATAACACAGATACGCAGTATTTT. This sequence encodes CASSFGTDNTDTQYF.

The V gene is TRBV6-6, the J gene TRBJ1-4; 9 bases are a match to TRBD1. V shed 6 bases and J 7 bases; nucleotides not matched to a gene: 9. The CDR3 contains 15 residues. Germline V lookup: CDR1 MNHNY, CDR2 SVGAGI (reference sequence). In DNA form, the CDR3 reads TGTGCCAGCAGCACACGTGGGACAGGGCGTGAAAAACTGTTTTTT. It translates to CASSTRGTGREKLFF.